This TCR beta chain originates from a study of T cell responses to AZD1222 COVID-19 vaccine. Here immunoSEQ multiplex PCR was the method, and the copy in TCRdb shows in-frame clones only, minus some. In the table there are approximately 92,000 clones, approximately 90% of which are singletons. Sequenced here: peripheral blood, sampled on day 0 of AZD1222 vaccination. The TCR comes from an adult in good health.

The CDR3 nucleotides read TGTGCCAGCAGCTTAGTTGGGGTAGATACGCAGTATTTT. This codes for CASSLVGVDTQYF. This chain connects TRBV11-2 to TRBJ2-3; D remains ambiguous. This CDR3 is 13 amino acids long. V shed 1 base and J shed 5 bases, with 7 bases lying between them. From germline, CDR1 is SGHAT and CDR2 FQNNGV.